These T cell receptor beta chains were read from a single sample in a study of T cell responses to AZD1222 COVID-19 vaccine. The repertoire was sequenced with immunoSEQ multiplex PCR; TCRdb's copy has only in-frame clones and lacks some. The sample yields 80,000 to 90,000 clones, 90% seen once. The sample was peripheral blood, taken on day 0 of AZD1222 vaccination. All receptors come from an adult in good health. Both conserved end residues are part of each CDR3. D genes are given only for firm matches. Size values are once, few and many counts, or a class for expanded clones, and some rows have none.

V	D	size	J	DNA	CDR3
TRBV11-2	TRBD1	once	TRBJ1-6	TGTGCCAGCAGCTTAGATGGGACAGGCGTCCATTCACCCCTCCACTTT	CASSLDGTGVHSPLHF
TRBV7-9	.	.	TRBJ1-1	TGTGCCAGCAGCTCCTCAATAACGAGGGACACTGAAGCTTTCTTT	CASSSSITRDTEAFF
TRBV28	TRBD1	.	TRBJ1-1	TGTGCCAGCAGTACCTTCCGGGACAGTGACACTGAAGCTTTCTTT	CASSTFRDSDTEAFF
TRBV7-2	TRBD2	.	TRBJ2-1	TGTGCCAGCAGGTCACCATCGGGGGGGAGGAACAATGAGCAGTTCTTC	CASRSPSGGRNNEQFF
TRBV5-6	.	.	TRBJ2-1	TGTGCCAGCAGCCCCCTTGGGGGTGTCGAACGGGATGAGCAGTTCTTC	CASSPLGGVERDEQFF
TRBV9	.	.	TRBJ2-5	TGTGCCAGCAGCGTGGACGGACTATCCCAAGAGACCCAGTACTTC	CASSVDGLSQETQYF
TRBV5-6	.	few	TRBJ1-4	TGTGCCAGCAGGATCAACAGGGAAGATAATTGGAAACTGTTTTTT	CASRINREDNWKLFF
TRBV18	TRBD1	.	TRBJ2-6	TGTGCCAGCTCACCACAGGGGGCGGCCCTCTCTGGGGCCAACGTCCTGACTTTC	CASSPQGAALSGANVLTF
TRBV5-1	TRBD1	.	TRBJ1-1	TGCGCCAGCAGCTTGGGGGACAGCTTCACTGAAGCTTTCTTT	CASSLGDSFTEAFF
TRBV6-5	TRBD1	.	TRBJ1-5	TGTGCCAGCAGGGACAGGGGTCATAGCAATCAGCCCCAGCATTTT	CASRDRGHSNQPQHF
TRBV6-5	.	.	TRBJ2-7	TGTGCCAGCAGTCCCGGGACCCTCTACGAGCAGTACTTC	CASSPGTLYEQYF
TRBV6-5	TRBD2	.	TRBJ2-2	TGTGCCAGCAAAATAGCGGGAACGAACACCGGGGAGCTGTTTTTT	CASKIAGTNTGELFF
TRBV19	TRBD1	.	TRBJ1-2	TGTGCCAGTAGGAGAGACAGGGGGCTTGGCTACACCTTC	CASRRDRGLGYTF
TRBV27	.	once	TRBJ2-7	TGTGCCAGCGGCCCACCTAGCCAGGTTACCTACGAGCAGTACTTC	CASGPPSQVTYEQYF
TRBV27	TRBD1	.	TRBJ1-6	TGTGCCAGCAGTTCAGGGGGTCTGCTCCACTTT	CASSSGGLLHF